The rows below give T cell receptor beta chains drawn from one sample of a study of CD8 T cells in ankylosing spondylitis. From the 5' RACE reads, TCRdb called clonotypes with MiXCR, one entry per CDR3 protein. Among some 220,000 distinct CDR3 sequences listed, 6% to 8% were seen once. The sequenced sample consisted of blood, either unsorted or a sorted T cell fraction (not recorded which). The receptors originated from a male donor with ankylosing spondylitis. CDR3s include the opening cysteine and the closing phenylalanine or tryptophan. The D gene is left open where the match is weak. Clone size is given for some rows only: seen once, a few or many times, or a class if the clone is expanded.

abundance,v_gene,j_gene,d_gene,CDR3nt,CDR3aa
-,TRBV20-1,TRBJ1-5,-,TGCAGTGCTAGAGCCCCTATCTACAATCAGCCCCAGCATTTT,CSARAPIYNQPQHF
many,TRBV6-5,TRBJ2-7,-,TGTGCCAGCAGTTCCAAACCAGGGACGCAGGAGTATTTC,CASSSKPGTQEYF
many,TRBV7-9,TRBJ2-7,-,TGTGCCAGCAGCTTACATTTCCCCGAGGACGAGCAGTACTTC,CASSLHFPEDEQYF
-,TRBV9,TRBJ2-2,-,TGTGCCAGCAGCGAATCGAACACCGGGGAGCTGTTTTTT,CASSESNTGELFF
many,TRBV7-9,TRBJ1-4,-,TGTGCCAGCAGCTTAAGGACCCTTAATGAAAAACTGTTTTTT,CASSLRTLNEKLFF
many,TRBV4-1,TRBJ2-3,TRBD2,TGCGCCAGCAGCCAAGATTACATCGCGGGAGGATGGCCAGATACGCAGTATTTT,CASSQDYIAGGWPDTQYF
many,TRBV6-5,TRBJ2-7,-,TGTGCCAGCAGTTCCCGGCAGGGCCACTACGAGCAGTACTTC,CASSSRQGHYEQYF
many,TRBV28,TRBJ1-4,TRBD1,TGTGCCAGCAGCCGTACAGGGGACGACGAAAAACTGTTTTTT,CASSRTGDDEKLFF
-,TRBV7-2,TRBJ1-2,-,TGTGCCAGCAGACTAACGACCCGGGGCCTTAACTATGGCTACACCTTC,CASRLTTRGLNYGYTF
many,TRBV7-2,TRBJ2-7,TRBD2,TGTGCCAGCAGCTTAATCGCGACTAGCGGATCCTACGAGCAGTACTTC,CASSLIATSGSYEQYF
many,TRBV24-1,TRBJ2-3,TRBD2,TGTGCCACCAGTATCCATCCGGGAGGGTCGCCAGATACGCAGTATTTT,CATSIHPGGSPDTQYF
many,TRBV4-3,TRBJ2-2,TRBD1,TGCGCCAGCAGCCCCGGGACAGGGATTACCGGGGAGCTGTTTTTT,CASSPGTGITGELFF
many,TRBV12-3/TRBV12-4,TRBJ2-1,-,TGTGCCAGCAGTTTAGCGCTCAATGAGCAGTTCTTC,CASSLALNEQFF
many,TRBV4-3,TRBJ2-3,TRBD1,TGCGCCAGCAGCACCGGAATAAGGACAGGGGGACCAAATACGCAGTATTTT,CASSTGIRTGGPNTQYF
many,TRBV7-6,TRBJ1-1,-,TGTGCCAGCACCCAGCAGACGAACACTGAAGCTTTCTTT,CASTQQTNTEAFF
few,TRBV20-1,TRBJ2-1,-,TGCAGTGCTAGAGATAGGACTGGGAATGAGCAGTTCTTC,CSARDRTGNEQFF
many,TRBV12-3/TRBV12-4,TRBJ1-1,TRBD1,TGTGCCAGCAGTTCCCTCTCCCTTGACAGGGACTTT,CASSSLSLDRDF
-,TRBV6-5,TRBJ2-2,TRBD2,TGTGCCAGCAGTTACTTCGGACTAGCGGGAGGAATTGCCGGGGAGCTGTTTTTT,CASSYFGLAGGIAGELFF
few,TRBV2,TRBJ1-4,-,TGTGCCAGCTATGGACGTGTTTCAATGGAGGAAAAACTGTTTTTT,CASYGRVSMEEKLFF
few,TRBV4-3,TRBJ1-2,-,TGCGCCAGCAGCCGGGGACGGAACTATGGCTACACCTTC,CASSRGRNYGYTF
many,TRBV4-1,TRBJ1-2,-,TGCGCCAGCAGCCAAGGGTGGGGCGGATGGGGCTACACCTTC,CASSQGWGGWGYTF
-,TRBV7-3,TRBJ2-3,TRBD2,TGTGCCAGCAGGGATCCCGGGACTACGGGCACAGATACGCAGTATTTT,CASRDPGTTGTDTQYF
many,TRBV18,TRBJ2-3,TRBD2,TGTGCCAGCTCGAAGACTAGCGGGGGCTCAGATACGCAGTATTTT,CASSKTSGGSDTQYF
many,TRBV12-3/TRBV12-4,TRBJ2-7,-,TGTGCCAGCAGCCCAGGGGGGCTTTCCTACGAGCAGTACTTC,CASSPGGLSYEQYF
many,TRBV7-2,TRBJ2-7,TRBD2,TGTGCCAGCAGCTTAGCGATTCTAGCGGGATACTCCTACGAGCAGTACTTC,CASSLAILAGYSYEQYF
few,TRBV19,TRBJ1-1,-,TGTGCCAGTACTATGTTTGGGGGGCGAACTGAAGCTTTCTTT,CASTMFGGRTEAFF
-,TRBV20-1,TRBJ2-1,TRBD2,TGCAGTGCTAGGCAACTAGCGGGATCCTACAATGAGCAGTTCTTC,CSARQLAGSYNEQFF
many,TRBV6-1,TRBJ2-7,-,TGTGCCAGCAATCGTGTTAGCTCCTACGAGCAGTACTTC,CASNRVSSYEQYF
-,TRBV5-1,TRBJ2-3,TRBD1,TGCGCCAGCAGCTCGGACAGGACCTCTCAGTATTTT,CASSSDRTSQYF
-,TRBV7-6,TRBJ2-1,-,TGTGCCAGCAGCCTCGGGGGGCGGGGGAGGAATGAGCAGTTCTTC,CASSLGGRGRNEQFF
-,TRBV7-7,TRBJ2-1,TRBD2,TGTGCTAGCAGCTTAAATAGCGGGGGGGCAAATGAGCAGTTCTTC,CASSLNSGGANEQFF
-,TRBV29-1,TRBJ1-1,-,TGCAGCGTCCGGGGGTGGGGGGGCGAAGCTTTCTTT,CSVRGWGGEAFF
many,TRBV6-5,TRBJ2-1,-,TGTGCCAGCAGTTACTCGAGCGGAGGGCCCTACAATGAGCAGTTCTTC,CASSYSSGGPYNEQFF
few,TRBV4-1,TRBJ2-6,-,TGCGCCAGCAGCCAAGATCGTGGGGCCAACGTCCTGACTTTC,CASSQDRGANVLTF
-,TRBV11-2,TRBJ2-1,-,TGTGCCAGCAGCTCCCGGGACGGTAGCTCCTACAATGAGCAGTTCTTC,CASSSRDGSSYNEQFF
-,TRBV18,TRBJ2-1,-,TGTGCCAGCTCACCGGGGTTCAGAGTATACAATGAGCAGTTCTTC,CASSPGFRVYNEQFF
few,TRBV13,TRBJ2-1,-,TGTGCCAGCAGCCTAAATGGGGATCCTGAGCAGTTCTTC,CASSLNGDPEQFF
many,TRBV3-1,TRBJ1-5,-,TGTGCCAGCAGCCTCGGAGGGCCATACAATCAGCCCCAGCATTTT,CASSLGGPYNQPQHF
many,TRBV2,TRBJ1-5,-,TGTGCCAGCAGGCTTCAGGGGTCCAGCAATCAGCCCCAGCATTTT,CASRLQGSSNQPQHF
many,TRBV30,TRBJ2-7,-,TGTGCCTGGAGTGTGGATGCGGCCTACGAGCAGTACTTC,CAWSVDAAYEQYF
-,TRBV30,TRBJ2-5,TRBD1,TGTGCCTGGAGTGTACAGGGGCCCCGCTCTAGGACCCAGTACTTC,CAWSVQGPRSRTQYF
-,TRBV27,TRBJ2-1,TRBD1,TGTGCCAGCAGCGACAGGGGGTCACACAATGAGCAGTTCTTC,CASSDRGSHNEQFF
many,TRBV5-1,TRBJ2-1,-,TGCGCCAGCAGTTACCCTAGTAGGGGGTATAATGAGCAGTTCTTC,CASSYPSRGYNEQFF
many,TRBV19,TRBJ2-7,-,TGTGCCAGTAGTATCCCAGGGGTAAGAAACGAGCAGTACTTC,CASSIPGVRNEQYF
many,TRBV27,TRBJ2-5,-,TGTGCCAGCAGTCTGATGGGGATTGGAGAGACCCAGTACTTC,CASSLMGIGETQYF
many,TRBV20-1,TRBJ1-5,TRBD1,TGCAGTGCTTACCGGGACAGGGGGCCCCAGCATTTT,CSAYRDRGPQHF
many,TRBV19,TRBJ2-7,-,TGTGCCAGTAGTATAGCTAGGTTCAACGAGCAGTACTTC,CASSIARFNEQYF
-,TRBV7-9,TRBJ2-1,TRBD2,TGTGCCAGCAGCGCGGGACTAGCCAGCTCCTACAATGAGCAGTTCTTC,CASSAGLASSYNEQFF
many,TRBV10-3,TRBJ2-1,-,TGTGCCATCAGTGACGTGACACCTGAGCAGTTCTTC,CAISDVTPEQFF
few,TRBV18,TRBJ1-5,-,TGTGCCAGCTCACCCGACAGTTTTTGGCCCCAGCATTTT,CASSPDSFWPQHF
few,TRBV27,TRBJ2-7,TRBD1,TGTGCCAGCAGTTTAAGCCCCGGGACAGGGGTCCACGAGCAGTACTTC,CASSLSPGTGVHEQYF
many,TRBV6-2/TRBV6-3,TRBJ2-1,-,TGTGCCAGCTCTTCCTGGGATGAGCAGTTCTTC,CASSSWDEQFF
many,TRBV7-8,TRBJ2-5,-,TGTGCCAGCAGCTTAGTGGGGGGCCTAAAAGAGACCCAGTACTTC,CASSLVGGLKETQYF
many,TRBV24-1,TRBJ2-1,-,TGTGCCACCAGTGATGAGTGGAATGAGCAGTTCTTC,CATSDEWNEQFF
many,TRBV20-1,TRBJ2-1,-,TGCAGTGCTGGTCACTCTAACCTCGGGAGTGAGCAGTTCTTC,CSAGHSNLGSEQFF
few,TRBV27,TRBJ1-1,-,TGTGCCAGCAGTTCATTACAGGGCTGGGAAGCTTTCTTT,CASSSLQGWEAFF
many,TRBV6-1,TRBJ2-7,TRBD2,TGTGCCAGCAGTCCCTCCGGGACTAGCGGCTCCTACGAGCAGTACTTC,CASSPSGTSGSYEQYF
many,TRBV20-1,TRBJ2-7,TRBD1,TGCAGTGCAACCCTGGGACAGGCCGCGGACTACGAGCAGTACTTC,CSATLGQAADYEQYF